This T cell receptor (beta chain) originates from a study of blood T cell repertoires in COVID-19. Study background: There were acute and convalescent COVID-19 samples, and they came from the United States, Italy and Spain.

Per the study methods: Amplification of reference gene primers was used by the study to estimate nucleated cell counts. Sequencing was performed with immunoSEQ multiplex PCR; in TCRdb, only in-frame clones are kept and a portion is missing. The V and J calls and clone size were taken over from that table, and D and trimming were inferred from the DNA. The sample contains about 200,000 clones, around nine tenths of which appear only once. This TCR derives from a man between 50 and 59 years old with acute or convalescent COVID-19. Sequencing was performed on peripheral blood.

The CDR3 protein is CAGGGQSTDTQYF. The CDR3 coding sequence is TGTGCCGGGGGGGGCCAAAGCACAGATACGCAGTATTTT. The gene calls are TRBV6-5 and TRBJ2-3, with a tentative D call TRBD2 (7 bases). Looked up from germline, CDR1 is MNHEY and CDR2 is SVGAGI. Trimming stripped 11 bases from V and 0 bases from J, with 12 bases between. This CDR3 is 13 amino acids long.